These 28 T cell receptor beta chains were sequenced from one sample in a study of low-dose radiotherapy and immunotherapy resistance in tumors. Gene-specific TRAV and TRBV primers were used for first-strand cDNA, covering alpha and beta chains. TCRs were put through roughly 20 PCR cycles of amplification with Phusion. A constant-region primer and the V-primer adapter served as the primer pair. MiXCR, run by TCRdb on the reads, gives a single entry per CDR3 protein. This sample has approximately 84,000 distinct CDR3 sequences; around a sixth occur once, and the top ten carry approximately 1.5%. The sample's time point: after trial treatment. Treatment meaning: LDRT plus nivolumab, ipilimumab, low-dose cyclophosphamide and aspirin (RACIN trial). This sample comprised PBMCs, obtained after low-dose radiotherapy plus immunotherapy. The receptors originated from a male donor with prostate cancer.

This clonotype was found many times. The chain recombines TRBV18 with TRBJ2-3; D unresolved. Germline CDR1 and CDR2: KGHSH and LQKENI. The length of the CDR3 is 15 residues. Trimming took 4 bases from V and 1 from J, leaving 12 bases between them. This CDR3 is CASSRTTVGTDTQYF. The CDR3, as DNA: TGTGCCAGCTCACGGACGACGGTGGGCACAGATACGCAGTATTTT.

At least ten counts were recorded for this clonotype. V and J are TRBV6-2 or TRBV6-3 and TRBJ2-1, with D perhaps matching TRBD2 (6 bases). The germline V and J ends were trimmed by 5 bases and 0 bases, with 17 bases remaining between them. CDR3 length equals 17 residues. Germline V CDR1 and CDR2: MNHEY, SVGEGT. CDR3 DNA sequence: TGTGCCAGCAGTAAACCCGTAGCGGTAAGCTCCTACAATGAGCAGTTCTTC. Translation: CASSKPVAVSSYNEQFF.

This clonotype has at least ten counts. This chain connects TRBV7-9 to TRBJ2-2; possible D gene TRBD1, 6 bases. The CDR3 totals 16 residues. Germline CDR1 and CDR2: SEHNR and FQNEAQ (reference sequence). With 4 bases removed from V and 6 bases from J, the gap between germline ends came to 18 bases. The CDR3 coding sequence is TGTGCCAGCAGCTATTCGACAGGCGGGCTTTCCGGGGAGCTGTTTTTT. Amino acids: CASSYSTGGLSGELFF.

Ten or more counts support this clonotype. V is TRBV20-1 and J is TRBJ2-7, with TRBD2 matching 7 bases. This CDR3 is built from 13 residues. In germline, CDR1 is DFQATT, CDR2 SNEGSKA (reference sequence). The V and J ends lost 1 base and 7 bases, in that order; junction bases with no gene match: 7. CDR3 loop: CSARGGGEREQYF. CDR3 in DNA: TGCAGTGCTAGAGGGGGAGGGGAACGAGAGCAGTACTTC.

This clonotype was picked up a small number of times. It is unclear where the CDR3 begins or ends on the DNA, so no DNA is shown, and the CDR3 is as TCRdb lists it. The chain couples TRBV28 to TRBJ2-2; the listed D gene, TRBD1, was not tested against the DNA. CDR1 MDHEN and CDR2 SYDVKM come from the germline V gene. The CDR3 is 16 residues long, counting both termini. CDR3 sequence: CASNPRTGYSGELFFF.

This clonotype was observed a few times. V is TRBV7-2 and J is TRBJ2-1, with 7 positions matching TRBD2. Trimming cost V 5 bases and J 8 bases; bases outside gene matches: 12. Germline CDR1 and CDR2: SGHTA and FQGNSA. CDR3 length: 15 amino acids. As DNA, the CDR3 is TGTGCCAGCAGCGCCCAAGGGGCGGGAGCATATGAGCAGTTCTTC. Translated, it gives CASSAQGAGAYEQFF. Looking up the rest from reference TRBV7-2 and TRBJ2-1 gives the full variable domain: GAGVSQSPSNKVTEKGKDVELRCDPISGHTALYWYRQSLGQGLEFLIYFQGNSAPDKSGLPSDRFSAERTGGSVSTLTIQRTQQEDSAVYLCASSAQGAGAYEQFFGPGTRLTVL.

To note about this clonotype: It is unclear where the CDR3 begins or ends on the DNA, so no DNA is shown, and the CDR3 is as TCRdb lists it. The chain recombines TRBV24-1 with TRBJ2-2; the table assigns TRBD1, which was not confirmed against the DNA. CDR1 and CDR2 from the germline V gene are KGHDR and SFDVKD. The CDR3 numbers 17 amino acids, ends counted. CDR3 region: CATSDFSGREAGELFFF.

This clonotype was detected many times. This chain connects TRBV11-2 to TRBJ1-1, with no clear D. In germline, CDR1 is SGHAT, CDR2 FQNNGV. The CDR3 totals 14 residues. Trimming cost V 1 base and J 4 bases, with 10 bases left between them. DNA of the CDR3: TGTGCCAGCAGCTTAGGAACGGGGTCCACTGAAGCTTTCTTT. This gives the protein CASSLGTGSTEAFF.

This clonotype was seen a handful of times. V is TRBV30 and J is TRBJ1-4, with a possible D match to TRBD1 (6 bases). CDR3 length: 12 amino acids. Trimming left V 5 bases short and J 5 bases short, with 9 bases between. Germline lookup yields CDR1 GTSNPN and CDR2 SVGIG (reference sequence). The CDR3 sequence: CAWDRSNEKLFF. Written as DNA, the CDR3 is TGTGCCTGGGACAGGAGCAATGAAAAACTGTTTTTT.

On this clonotype: A read error is the likely source, as a far larger clone sits one nucleotide away. The chain couples TRBV14 to TRBJ2-1; 9 bases are shared with TRBD2. The CDR3 is made up of 15 amino acids. Trimming removed 1 base from V and 6 bases from J; junction bases left unmatched: 4. From germline, CDR1 is SGHDN and CDR2 FVKESK. CDR3 DNA sequence: TGTGCCAGCAGCCAAGCGGGACTAGCCGGCAATGAGCAGTTCTTC. Its protein product is CASSQAGLAGNEQFF. Looking up the rest from reference TRBV14 and TRBJ2-1 gives the full variable domain: EAGVTQFPSHSVIEKGQTVTLRCDPISGHDNLYWYRRVMGKEIKFLLHFVKESKQDESGMPNNRFLAERTGGTYSTLKVQPAELEDSGVYFCASSQAGLAGNEQFFGPGTRLTVL.

This chain links TRBV2 with TRBJ2-7, with a possible D match to TRBD1 (6 bases). CDR3 length equals 12 residues. Trimming pared 5 bases from V and 6 bases from J, leaving 11 bases between. Per germline, CDR1 SNHLY and CDR2 FYNNEI. The chain's CDR3 is CASSRTVREQYF. The CDR3 region has the DNA TGTGCCAGCAGTCGGACAGTCCGCGAGCAGTACTTC.

This clonotype was recorded at least ten times. The rearrangement uses TRBV18 and TRBJ1-1; D remains unclear. This CDR3 has 15 residues. V was clipped by 2 bases and J by 0 bases, with 10 bases between them. CDR1 and CDR2 from the germline V gene are KGHSH and LQKENI. The CDR3 DNA is TGTGCCAGCTCACCAGGGCTTGGGATGAACACTGAAGCTTTCTTT. As protein: CASSPGLGMNTEAFF.

This clonotype was counted many times. The chain links TRBV25-1 to TRBJ1-6, with D uncertain. Germline V lookup: CDR1 MGHDK, CDR2 SYGVNS. The V end was cut by 5 bases, the J end by 5 bases, with 7 bases between. The length of the CDR3 is 13 residues. DNA of the CDR3: TGTGCCAGCAGTCCGGCAGATAATTCACCCCTCCACTTT. Its protein product is CASSPADNSPLHF.

This clonotype was recorded many times. The rearrangement links TRBV23-1 to TRBJ2-7; D not resolved. TRBV23-1 falls under the ORF class, with uncertain function. There are 16 residues in the CDR3. Trimming took off 2 bases at V and 1 base at J, with 15 bases between the two ends. The CDR3 sequence is CASSQRSGGDSYEQYF. For the CDR3, the DNA is TGCGCCAGCAGTCAACGGTCCGGTGGGGATTCCTACGAGCAGTACTTC.

This clonotype was found many times. This sequence joins TRBV7-2 and TRBJ1-1; 8 nucleotides align to TRBD1. Per germline, CDR1 SGHTA and CDR2 FQGNSA. CDR3 length equals 17 residues. With V trimmed by 2 bases and J by 8 bases, 16 bases remained unmatched. This CDR3 reads CASSLLWSQGAIGEAFF. CDR3 sequence (DNA): TGTGCCAGCAGCTTATTATGGAGTCAGGGGGCAATCGGAGAAGCTTTCTTT.

At least ten counts were recorded for this clonotype. The gene calls are TRBV28 and TRBJ2-7; 9 bases are shared with TRBD1. Germline V gene data show CDR1 as MDHEN and CDR2 as SYDVKM. The CDR3 runs to 15 residues. Trimming took 6 bases from V and 2 from J; bases not matched to a gene: 8. This CDR3 reads CASRGTGQGTYEQYF. In nucleotides, the CDR3 is TGTGCCAGCAGGGGCACTGGACAGGGGACCTACGAGCAGTACTTC.

This clonotype was observed at least ten times. The gene calls are TRBV3-1 and TRBJ1-2; D gene unclear. V lost 1 base, J lost 13 bases, and 13 bases lay in between. Germline CDR1 and CDR2: LGHDT and YNNKEL (reference sequence). The CDR3 covers 12 residues. The CDR3 region is CASSQGILSVTF. In DNA form, the CDR3 reads TGTGCCAGCAGCCAAGGGATACTGTCCGTCACCTTC.

This clonotype was recorded many times. V gene TRBV6-5 combines with J gene TRBJ2-1; D may be TRBD1 or TRBD2 (5 bases each). This CDR3 has 15 residues. The germline V gene has CDR1 MNHEY and CDR2 SVGAGI. The germline V and J ends were trimmed by 7 bases and 0 bases, with 13 bases remaining between them. In DNA form, the CDR3 reads TGTGCCAGCACCCCCGGGACGAGCTCCTACAATGAGCAGTTCTTC. Amino acids: CASTPGTSSYNEQFF.

This clonotype came up many times. The chain has TRBV24-1 and TRBJ2-1, with D hard to call. The CDR3 spans 13 residues. V was clipped by 5 bases and J by 5 bases, with 9 bases between them. In germline, CDR1 is KGHDR, CDR2 SFDVKD. In DNA, the CDR3 is TGTGCCACCAGTGGAACAGTCAACAATGAGCAGTTCTTC. Translating gives CATSGTVNNEQFF.

This clonotype was observed at least ten times. V and J are TRBV2 and TRBJ2-5; D possibly corresponds to TRBD1 (6 bases). Germline-derived CDR1 and CDR2 are SNHLY and FYNNEI. The ends were cut back, 4 bases at V and 6 bases at J, with 15 bases in the middle. The CDR3 is made up of 14 amino acids. The CDR3 DNA sequence: TGTGCCAGCAGTGCGGACAGTCTAAGAAAGACCCAGTACTTC. This encodes CASSADSLRKTQYF.

This clonotype was observed at least ten times. The V call is TRBV20-1, the J call TRBJ1-2; a weak D match, TRBD1 (6 bases). The germline gives CDR1 DFQATT, CDR2 SNEGSKA (reference sequence). This CDR3 is built from 12 residues. CDR3 protein: CSLGGGGYGYTF. For the CDR3, the DNA is TGCAGCCTAGGAGGGGGTGGCTATGGCTACACCTTC.

As for this clonotype: A clone one base away is much larger, so this may be a read error. The chain carries TRBV7-2 and TRBJ2-3; D is possibly TRBD2 (6 bases). The CDR3 is 14 residues long. V gave up 1 base and J gave up 4 bases, with 9 bases separating them. In germline, CDR1 is SGHTA, CDR2 FQGNSA. The CDR3 DNA sequence: TGTGCCAGCAGCTTAGTAGGGAGGTCAGATACGCAGTATTTT. Encoded protein: CASSLVGRSDTQYF.

The chain is built from TRBV6-2 or TRBV6-3 and TRBJ2-4; D is ambiguous. Trimming shortened V by 5 bases and J by 1 base, and 6 bases separated the two germline ends. The CDR3 totals 13 residues. CDR1 and CDR2 from the germline V gene are MNHEY and SVGEGT. As DNA, the CDR3 is TGTGCCAGCAGTGAAGTGGCCAAAAACATTCAGTACTTC. Amino acids: CASSEVAKNIQYF.

Ten or more counts support this clonotype. The V gene is TRBV5-4, the J gene TRBJ2-5, with TRBD2 as a possible D gene (6 bases). The CDR3 has 17 amino acids. Trimming cost V 4 bases and J 4 bases, with 23 bases left between them. The germline V gene encodes CDR1 SGHNT and CDR2 YYREEE (reference sequence). CDR3 loop: CASSPSAGGIGRETQYF. The CDR3 bases are TGTGCCAGCAGCCCCTCGGCGGGCGGGATTGGTCGAGAGACCCAGTACTTC.

This clonotype showed up many times. The chain employs TRBV5-1 and TRBJ1-2; D is uncertain. The length of the CDR3 is 13 residues. The germline V gene encodes CDR1 SGHRS and CDR2 YFSETQ. Trimming took 0 bases from V and 5 from J, leaving 8 bases between them. The CDR3 spells CASSLASDYGYTF. DNA for the CDR3: TGCGCCAGCAGCTTGGCTTCAGATTATGGCTACACCTTC.

This clonotype was counted at least ten times. The chain recombines TRBV29-1 with TRBJ2-7; possible D gene TRBD1, 5 bases. Germline V lookup: CDR1 SQVTM, CDR2 ANQGSEA. V lost 5 bases to trimming and J lost 3 bases, with 14 bases between them. This CDR3 is 13 amino acids long. The CDR3 region is CSVLTVLGYEQYF. Here the CDR3 DNA reads TGCAGCGTTCTGACAGTCCTCGGCTACGAGCAGTACTTC.

A note on this clonotype: Because the CDR3's place on the DNA is in doubt, the DNA is left out and the CDR3 is given as listed by TCRdb. The chain is built from TRBV5-1 and TRBJ2-7. Termini included, the CDR3 measures 22 amino acids. Germline V gene data show CDR1 as SGHRS and CDR2 as YFSETQ. Here the CDR3 reads CASSNQTSMYLCASSLSYEQYF.

The table lists this clonotype with many counts. This chain joins TRBV23-1 and TRBJ2-7; no reliable D call. TRBV23-1 is labeled an ORF, and its function is uncertain. The CDR3 covers 10 residues. Between the trimmed V and J ends, which lost 8 bases and 4 bases, there was a span of 6 bases. The chain's CDR3 is CASGLYEQYF. The CDR3 coding sequence is TGCGCCAGCGGTCTTTACGAGCAGTACTTC.